The T cell receptor delta chain described here comes from a study of γδ T cells in repeated Plasmodium falciparum infection. Overall study context: Malian repertoires were sampled cross-sectionally without transmission and longitudinally through febrile malaria. Study findings and constraints: Vgamma9/Vdelta2+ T cells showed a stable polyclonal repertoire with shared TCRgamma sequences. Malian children's Vdelta2-negative repertoires appeared more expanded and less diverse than Australians'.

In this sample, this clone turned up many times. Its matching antigen is unknown. One junction end does not reproduce the germline sequence, and a read error may be involved. The same CDR3 is also encoded by other DNA sequences in this sample. Flow sorting of PBMC yielded separate Vgamma9/Vdelta2+ and Vdelta2-negative gammadelta T cell populations for bulk repertoire analysis. Sequencing covered both gamma and delta TCR chains per sample. TCRdb applied CATT to the multiplex PCR reads for clone calling. This repertoire shows about 48,000 delta-chain clones, over 1.5% found once; its top ten account for about 8.6%. This CDR3 region has 28 residues. Germline V gene data show CDR1 as TSWWSYY and CDR2 as QGS.

Sequenced material: gamma-delta T cells from blood. This chain joins TRDV1 and TRDJ1; 7 bases fit TRDD2. This TCR was sampled from a pool of human donors (malaria-infected and uninfected, not separated). CDR3 in amino acids: CALGVPYRFLPFPTGHIAGGEYTDKLIF. The CDR3 coding sequence is TGTGCTCTTGGGGTACCATATAGATTCCTACCATTCCCCACTGGACACATAGCTGGCGGTGAGTACACTGATAAACTCATCTTT.